This TCR beta chain was sequenced for a study of T cell repertoires in aging, cancer and after chemotherapy. Across the study: Donors were grouped into six age bands spanning 30 or younger through 70 or older.

A mixed TRB-A/B primer pool amplified rearranged TRB by multiplex touch-down PCR. Each CDR3 protein gets one entry after TCRdb re-called the multiplex PCR reads with MiXCR. The sample comprises about 13,000 distinct CDR3 sequences, 26% of which are singletons, and 2.6% rests with the top ten. Broader study findings: In healthy donors, age-related TCR diversity loss mainly reflected lost richness. Immunological memory after chemotherapy cannot be judged from the repertoire data. Untreated cancer patients had significantly lower blood TCR diversity than age-matched healthy donors.

This clonotype is medium-sized by share. Its target is not known. The germline V gene encodes CDR1 MNHEY and CDR2 SVGAGI. This CDR3 spans 13 amino acids. The germline V and J ends were trimmed by 4 bases and 2 bases, with 9 bases remaining between them. Amplification of TCR beta used genomic DNA extracted from peripheral blood. Sequenced input: blood. This receptor was identified in a human donor in good health. The V and J genes are TRBV6-5 and TRBJ2-7, with unresolved D. CDR3 amino acids: CASSWNSPYEQYF. The CDR3, as DNA: TGTGCCAGCAGTTGGAACAGTCCCTACGAGCAGTACTTC.